This T cell receptor beta chain was found in a study of beta chain features in type 1 diabetes. Broader study findings: TCRB CDR3 length was moderately but significantly reduced in all four CD4+ subsets of Type 1 diabetes patients.

Of the isolated RNA, all was reverse transcribed, and so the sequenced material was expressed TCRB transcripts. The repertoire was sequenced with immunoSEQ multiplex PCR; TCRdb's copy has only in-frame clones and lacks some. The table records 40,000 to 60,000 clones, just under 65% of them present only once. This clone was seen a few times. Its antigen is still unknown. Sorting that relied on CD45RO/CCR7/CD25/CD127/CD95/CD27 yielded CD4+ naive, central memory, regulatory and stem cell-like memory cells. The specimen sequenced was stem cell memory CD4+ T cells from blood. The clonotype was recovered from a woman aged 25 to 39 with type 1 diabetes.

The CDR3, as DNA: TGTGCCAGCAGCTTTAGACTAGCTTCTGAGCAGTACTTC. Protein sequence: CASSFRLASEQYF. This chain joins TRBV7-6 and TRBJ2-7; the match to TRBD2 covers 7 bases. The CDR3 totals 13 residues. CDR1 and CDR2 from the germline V gene are SGHVS and FNYEAQ. V lost 3 bases to trimming and J lost 7 bases; unmatched junction nucleotides: 6. Complete variable domain (other parts from reference TRBV7-6 and TRBJ2-7): GAGVSQSPRYKVTKRGQDVALRCDPISGHVSLYWYRQALGQGPEFLTYFNYEAQQDKSGLPNDRFSAERPEGSISTLTIQRTEQRDSAMYRCASSFRLASEQYFGPGTRLTVT.